Below, 26 T cell receptor beta chains from the same sample are listed, as sequenced in a study of vaccination effects on CD4 cells after COVID-19. What these receptors recognize is not known. ViraFEST expansion of antigen-specific CD4+ T cells with viral peptide pools preceded sequencing. Culturing for around 10 days preceded CD4+ T cell isolation. Vaccine recipients had no previous SARS-CoV-2 infection; their nucleocapsid antibodies were negative. Assay: immunoSEQ multiplex PCR; the TCRdb copy retains only in-frame clones and omits some. The sample has tens of thousands of clones, approximately 75% seen once. The sample was CD4+ T cells from PBMCs cultured with HCoV-OC43 spike peptides, taken before COVID-19 vaccination. Subset indicated: HCoV-OC43 spike overlapping peptide pool stimulation. Receptors were obtained from a human donor who received a COVID-19 vaccine.

The genes are TRBV6-1 and TRBJ2-2; tentatively, D is TRBD1 (5 bases). The CDR3 totals 14 residues. V was cut by 3 bases and J by 1 base, with 6 bases left in between. Germline lookup yields CDR1 MNHNS and CDR2 SASEGT. CDR3 sequence reads: CASSDQGNTGELFF. The CDR3 DNA sequence: TGTGCCAGCAGTGATCAGGGGAACACCGGGGAGCTGTTTTTT.

The genes are TRBV12-5 and TRBJ2-5; possibly TRBD2 for D (6 bases). Trimming took off 1 base at V and 4 bases at J, with 16 bases between the two ends. The CDR3 runs 16 residues. Germline CDR1 reads LGHNT; CDR2 reads FRNRAP. The CDR3 loop is CASGLAQGGVGETQYF. The CDR3 bases are TGTGCTAGTGGTTTGGCCCAAGGAGGGGTGGGAGAGACCCAGTACTTC. Complete variable domain (other parts from reference TRBV12-5 and TRBJ2-5): DARVTQTPRHKVTEMGQEVTMRCQPILGHNTVFWYRQTMMQGLELLAYFRNRAPLDDSGMPKDRFSAEMPDATLATLKIQPSEPRDSAVYFCASGLAQGGVGETQYFGPGTRLLVL.

This chain links TRBV5-1 with TRBJ2-5; TRBD1 might be the D (6 bases). The germline V gene has CDR1 SGHRS and CDR2 YFSETQ. V was trimmed by 4 bases and J by 2 bases, leaving 15 bases between them. The CDR3 loop spans 15 amino acids. CDR3 amino acids: CASSLGQLIQETQYF. The CDR3, as DNA: TGCGCCAGCAGCCTAGGACAGCTGATTCAAGAGACCCAGTACTTC.

The V and J genes are TRBV28 and TRBJ1-2; TRBD1 matches 8 bases. Losses at the gene ends were 2 bases for V and 8 bases for J; bases not matched to a gene: 7. The CDR3 spans 14 residues. The germline V gene has CDR1 MDHEN and CDR2 SYDVKM. Here the CDR3 reads CASSLRTGRKGYTF. CDR3 sequence (DNA): TGTGCCAGCAGTTTAAGGACAGGGAGGAAAGGCTACACCTTC.

This sequence joins TRBV30 and TRBJ2-3; no reliable D call. There are 14 residues in the CDR3. Per the germline V gene, CDR1 is GTSNPN and CDR2 is SVGIG (reference sequence). V was pared by 4 bases and J by 2 bases, with 13 bases between. The CDR3 region is CAWNVGSLTDTQYF. CDR3 bases: TGTGCCTGGAATGTAGGGTCCCTCACAGATACGCAGTATTTT.

The CDR3 protein is CASSELAGDTQYF. For the CDR3, the DNA is TGTGCCAGCAGTGAATTGGCTGGAGATACGCAGTATTTT. The chain carries TRBV6-4 and TRBJ2-3; D is unresolved. V was shortened by 3 bases and J by 5 bases, with 9 bases between the two germline ends. The CDR3 runs 13 residues. Looked up from germline, CDR1 is MRHNA and CDR2 is SNTAGT.

This clone occurred a few times. The gene calls are TRBV7-2 and TRBJ1-2; TRBD1 matches at 7 bases. The ends lost 5 bases at V and 6 bases at J; junction bases unmatched: 12. The CDR3 extends over 15 amino acids. Germline CDR1 is SGHTA and CDR2 is FQGNSA. Here the CDR3 DNA reads TGTGCCAGCAGCCGGCGACAGGGTGGATCGGATGGCTACACCTTC. This gives the protein CASSRRQGGSDGYTF.

The CDR3 DNA is TGTGCCTGGATGGGGTCTGACAGGATGAACACTGAAGCTTTCTTT. It is translated as CAWMGSDRMNTEAFF. This chain connects TRBV30 to TRBJ1-1; a possible D gene is TRBD1 (6 bases). CDR1 GTSNPN and CDR2 SVGIG come from the germline V gene (reference sequence). Trimming left V 4 bases short and J 0 bases short, with 15 bases between. This CDR3 is 15 amino acids long.

This clone was seen only a few times. V is TRBV2 and J is TRBJ2-2; 7 nucleotides line up with TRBD1. The V gene's germline CDR1 is SNHLY and CDR2 FYNNEI. J was trimmed by 4 bases and V by 8 bases; bases with no gene match: 7. The CDR3 runs to 14 residues. The CDR3 here is CASSPRGPTGELFF. The CDR3 DNA reads TGTGCCAGCTCACCAAGGGGGCCCACCGGGGAGCTGTTTTTT. Looking up the rest from reference TRBV2 and TRBJ2-2 gives the full variable domain: EPEVTQTPSHQVTQMGQEVILRCVPISNHLYFYWYRQILGQKVEFLVSFYNNEISEKSEIFDDQFSVERPDGSNFTLKIRSTKLEDSAMYFCASSPRGPTGELFFGEGSRLTVL.

The chain links TRBV19 to TRBJ2-5; D may correspond to TRBD1 or TRBD2 (5 bases each). V shed 3 bases and J shed 2 bases, with 13 bases lying between them. The CDR3 totals 15 residues. Germline V gives CDR1 LNHDA, CDR2 SQIVND (reference sequence). CDR3 region: CASSMAGTGQETQYF. CDR3 in DNA: TGTGCCAGTAGTATGGCCGGGACGGGGCAAGAGACCCAGTACTTC. Full variable domain (rest looked up from reference TRBV19 and TRBJ2-5): DGGITQSPKYLFRKEGQNVTLSCEQNLNHDAMYWYRQDPGQGLRLIYYSQIVNDFQKGDIAEGYSVSREKKESFPLTVTSAQKNPTAFYLCASSMAGTGQETQYFGPGTRLLVL.

For this clone: Other DNA sequences in the sample encode the same CDR3. The chain is built from TRBV24-1 and TRBJ2-2, with D possibly being TRBD2 (6 bases). Germline CDR1 KGHDR, CDR2 SFDVKD. The V gene lost 4 bases and the J gene lost 0 bases, with 11 bases spanning the gap. The CDR3 spans 16 residues. As DNA, the CDR3 is TGTGCCACCAGTGAGTGGGCGGGGACGAACACCGGGGAGCTGTTTTTT. It is translated as CATSEWAGTNTGELFF.

This rearrangement joins TRBV5-4 to TRBJ1-4; 7 positions agree with TRBD1. CDR1 SGHNT and CDR2 YYREEE come from the germline V gene (reference sequence). With V trimmed by 2 bases and J by 8 bases, 6 bases remained unmatched. This CDR3 contains 14 residues. The CDR3 nucleotides are TGTGCCAGCAGCTTCGGAGGGGGCCGGGAAAAACTGTTTTTT. It encodes CASSFGGGREKLFF.

The chain couples TRBV5-1 to TRBJ2-5; D perhaps matches TRBD2 (5 bases). Per the germline V gene, CDR1 is SGHRS and CDR2 is YFSETQ. V was clipped by 5 bases and J by 2 bases, with 19 bases between them. The CDR3 runs 16 residues. In DNA form, the CDR3 reads TGCGCCAGCAGAGGAGGACGGGCCGCACTTCAAGAGACCCAGTACTTC. It codes for CASRGGRAALQETQYF.

The chain joins TRBV2 to TRBJ2-2, with 9 positions matching TRBD1. The germline gives CDR1 SNHLY, CDR2 FYNNEI. V shed 6 bases, J shed 4 bases, and the junction held 3 bases outside the gene matches. The CDR3 extends over 14 amino acids. This chain's CDR3 is CASRGGQGTGELFF. In DNA form, the CDR3 reads TGTGCCAGCAGAGGGGGACAGGGCACCGGGGAGCTGTTTTTT.

CDR3 DNA sequence: TGTGCCAGCAGCTTGACAGGGATTTATGGCTACACCTTC. Its protein product is CASSLTGIYGYTF. The V and J genes are TRBV5-4 and TRBJ1-2; the D gene is possibly TRBD1 (6 bases). This CDR3 region has 13 residues. Germline assignment: CDR1 SGHNT and CDR2 YYREEE (reference sequence). V was clipped by 1 base and J by 5 bases, with 9 bases between them.

The chain links TRBV6-5 to TRBJ1-5; 7 nucleotides align to TRBD1. Germline CDR1 reads MNHEY; CDR2 reads SVGAGI. The CDR3 has 15 residues. V gave up 6 bases and J gave up 5 bases; unmatched junction bases: 10. The CDR3, as DNA: TGTGCCAGCAGAATAGACAGGGCTTTCGATCAGCCCCAGCATTTT. Its protein is CASRIDRAFDQPQHF.

The rearrangement links TRBV29-1 to TRBJ2-1; a possible D gene is TRBD2 (5 bases). The CDR3 runs 19 residues. Germline V lookup: CDR1 SQVTM, CDR2 ANQGSEA. Between the trimmed V and J ends, which lost 0 bases and 0 bases, there was a span of 21 bases. This CDR3 is CSVEDFSSRRLSSYNEQFF. The CDR3 nucleotides are TGCAGCGTTGAAGACTTCTCTAGCCGGCGGCTTAGCTCCTACAATGAGCAGTTCTTC.

This clone showed up just a few times. The CDR3 sequence is CASSILGNEQFF. Here the CDR3 DNA reads TGTGCCAGTAGTATATTGGGCAATGAGCAGTTCTTC. The J gene is TRBJ2-1, the V gene TRBV19; D uncertain. This CDR3 is 12 amino acids long. Germline V gene sequence: CDR1 LNHDA, CDR2 SQIVND (reference sequence). V was cut by 2 bases and J by 6 bases, with 5 bases left in between.

The J gene is TRBJ2-4, the V gene TRBV24-1; D is unresolved. The CDR3 sequence is 14 residues long. Per the germline V gene, CDR1 is KGHDR and CDR2 is SFDVKD. Trimming removed 2 bases from V and 2 bases from J, with 6 bases in between. CDR3 in amino acids: CATSDSGPKNIQYF. CDR3 sequence (DNA): TGTGCCACCAGTGATTCCGGGCCCAAAAACATTCAGTACTTC.

The chain uses TRBV30 and TRBJ2-3; 9 bases are shared with TRBD2. The germline CDR1 and CDR2 sequences are GTSNPN and SVGIG (reference sequence). This CDR3 comprises 15 residues. The junction had 9 bases not matched to a gene; V was cut back by 2 bases and J by 6 bases. This chain's CDR3 is CAWSLRGGARDTQYF. CDR3 sequence (DNA): TGTGCCTGGAGTCTTCGCGGGGGGGCTCGGGATACGCAGTATTTT.

The rearrangement joins TRBV5-1 to TRBJ2-3; no firm D call. There are 15 residues in the CDR3. Germline V gene lookup returns CDR1 SGHRS and CDR2 YFSETQ. Trimming took off 1 base at V and 2 bases at J, with 11 bases between the two ends. CDR3 in amino acids: CASSLLTVITDTQYF. The CDR3 DNA is TGCGCCAGCAGCTTGTTAACCGTGATCACAGATACGCAGTATTTT.

This clone was picked up a small number of times. The chain recombines TRBV27 with TRBJ1-4, with TRBD1 matching 9 bases. The V segment lost 5 bases and the J segment 7 bases; nucleotides outside the gene matches: 11. Germline CDR1 MNHEY, CDR2 SMNVEV (reference sequence). CDR3 length equals 16 residues. CDR3 in amino acids: CASSPERRTGVEKLFF. The CDR3 nucleotides read TGTGCCAGCAGTCCGGAGAGAAGGACAGGGGTTGAAAAACTGTTTTTT.

This clone was recorded a few times. The CDR3, as DNA: TGCGCCAGCAGGTTACAATCCGGGGAGCTGTTTTTT. The encoded protein is CASRLQSGELFF. The chain recombines TRBV10-2 with TRBJ2-2; unclear D gene. The CDR3 spans 12 residues. The germline CDR1 and CDR2 sequences are WSHSY and SAAADI. V dropped 6 bases and J dropped 6 bases, with 8 bases sitting between them.

V and J are TRBV2 and TRBJ2-3; 8 bases agree with TRBD2. There are 16 residues in the CDR3. Trimming took 4 bases from V and 1 from J; bases not matched to a gene: 7. Germline V gene sequence: CDR1 SNHLY, CDR2 FYNNEI. The CDR3 is CASSVERGMGTDTQYF. In DNA, the CDR3 is TGTGCCAGCAGTGTAGAGCGGGGGATGGGCACAGATACGCAGTATTTT.

This clone was observed a handful of times. The gene calls are TRBV29-1 and TRBJ1-1; D gene unclear. The germline gives CDR1 SQVTM, CDR2 ANQGSEA. The CDR3 runs to 12 residues. V lost 8 bases, J lost 1 base, and 11 bases lay in between. The CDR3 here is CSLRNGNTEAFF. The CDR3, as DNA: TGCAGCTTACGGAACGGGAACACTGAAGCTTTCTTT.

The chain carries TRBV19 and TRBJ1-3, with 9 bases that match TRBD1. The V gene end was trimmed by 4 bases and the J gene end by 2 bases; junction bases not matched to a gene: 6. From germline, CDR1 is LNHDA and CDR2 SQIVND (reference sequence). The CDR3 sequence is 16 residues long. This CDR3 is CASSTRTGAPGNTIYF. The CDR3 nucleotides are TGTGCCAGTAGTACCCGGACAGGGGCCCCTGGAAACACCATATATTTT.